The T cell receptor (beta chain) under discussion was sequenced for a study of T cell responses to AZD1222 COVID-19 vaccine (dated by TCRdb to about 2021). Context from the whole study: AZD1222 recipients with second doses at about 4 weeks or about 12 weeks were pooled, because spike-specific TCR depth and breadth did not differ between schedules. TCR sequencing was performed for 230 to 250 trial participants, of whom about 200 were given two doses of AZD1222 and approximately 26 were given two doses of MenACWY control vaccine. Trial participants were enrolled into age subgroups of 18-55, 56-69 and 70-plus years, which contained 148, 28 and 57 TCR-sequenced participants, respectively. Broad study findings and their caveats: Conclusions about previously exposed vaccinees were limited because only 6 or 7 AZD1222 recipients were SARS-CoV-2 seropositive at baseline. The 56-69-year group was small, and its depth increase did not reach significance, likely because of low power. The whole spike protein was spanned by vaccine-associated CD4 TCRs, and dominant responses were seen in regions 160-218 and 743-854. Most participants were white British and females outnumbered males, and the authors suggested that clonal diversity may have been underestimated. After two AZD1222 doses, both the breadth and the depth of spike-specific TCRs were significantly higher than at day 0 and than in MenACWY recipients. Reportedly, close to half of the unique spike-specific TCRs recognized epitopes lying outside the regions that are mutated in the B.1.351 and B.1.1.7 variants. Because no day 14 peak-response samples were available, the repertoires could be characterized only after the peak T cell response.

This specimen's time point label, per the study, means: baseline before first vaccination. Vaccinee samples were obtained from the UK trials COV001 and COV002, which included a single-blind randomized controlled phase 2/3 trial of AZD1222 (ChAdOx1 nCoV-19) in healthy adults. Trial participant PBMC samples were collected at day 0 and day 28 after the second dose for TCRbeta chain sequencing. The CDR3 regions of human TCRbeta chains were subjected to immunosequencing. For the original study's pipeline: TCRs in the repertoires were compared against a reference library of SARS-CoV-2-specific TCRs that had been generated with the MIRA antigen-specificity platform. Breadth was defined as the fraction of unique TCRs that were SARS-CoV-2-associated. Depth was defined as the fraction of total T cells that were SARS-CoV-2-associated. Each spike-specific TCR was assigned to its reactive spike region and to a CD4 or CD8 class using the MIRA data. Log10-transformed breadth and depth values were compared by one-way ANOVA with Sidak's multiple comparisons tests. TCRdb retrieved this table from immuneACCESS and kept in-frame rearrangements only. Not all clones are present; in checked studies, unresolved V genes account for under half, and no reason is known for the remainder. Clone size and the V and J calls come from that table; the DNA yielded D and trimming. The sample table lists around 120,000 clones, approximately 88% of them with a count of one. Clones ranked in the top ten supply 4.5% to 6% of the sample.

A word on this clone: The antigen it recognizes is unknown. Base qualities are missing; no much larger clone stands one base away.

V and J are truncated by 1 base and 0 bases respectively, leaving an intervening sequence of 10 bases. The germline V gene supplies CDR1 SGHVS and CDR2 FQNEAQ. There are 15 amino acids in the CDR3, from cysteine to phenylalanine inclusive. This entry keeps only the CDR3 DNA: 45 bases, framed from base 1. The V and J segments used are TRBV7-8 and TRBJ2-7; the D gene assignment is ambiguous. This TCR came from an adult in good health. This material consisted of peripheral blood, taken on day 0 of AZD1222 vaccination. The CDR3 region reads CASSLGPASSYEQYF. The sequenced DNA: TGTGCCAGCAGCTTAGGGCCGGCGAGCTCCTACGAGCAGTACTTC.